This TCR beta chain came from a study of shared clonotypes between healthy human individuals. The repertoire was sequenced with immunoSEQ multiplex PCR; TCRdb's copy has only in-frame clones and lacks some. The sample carries roughly 2.5 million clones, around nine tenths recorded once. Germline CDR1 LNHDA, CDR2 SQIVND (reference sequence). The germline V and J ends were trimmed by 4 bases and 2 bases, with 9 bases remaining between them. This CDR3 region has 13 residues. Sequencing input: naive CD4+ T cells sorted from blood. Subset here: CD45RA+ positively selected. The clonotype originates from a man in his late teens or twenties in good health. The chain is built from TRBV19 and TRBJ2-7; D possibly uses TRBD1 or TRBD2 (6 bases each). CDR3 amino acids: CASSRGATYEQYF. CDR3 coding DNA: TGTGCCAGTAGTAGGGGGGCTACCTACGAGCAGTACTTC. Supplemented by reference TRBV19 and TRBJ2-7, the full variable domain reads DGGITQSPKYLFRKEGQNVTLSCEQNLNHDAMYWYRQDPGQGLRLIYYSQIVNDFQKGDIAEGYSVSREKKESFPLTVTSAQKNPTAFYLCASSRGATYEQYFGPGTRLTVT.